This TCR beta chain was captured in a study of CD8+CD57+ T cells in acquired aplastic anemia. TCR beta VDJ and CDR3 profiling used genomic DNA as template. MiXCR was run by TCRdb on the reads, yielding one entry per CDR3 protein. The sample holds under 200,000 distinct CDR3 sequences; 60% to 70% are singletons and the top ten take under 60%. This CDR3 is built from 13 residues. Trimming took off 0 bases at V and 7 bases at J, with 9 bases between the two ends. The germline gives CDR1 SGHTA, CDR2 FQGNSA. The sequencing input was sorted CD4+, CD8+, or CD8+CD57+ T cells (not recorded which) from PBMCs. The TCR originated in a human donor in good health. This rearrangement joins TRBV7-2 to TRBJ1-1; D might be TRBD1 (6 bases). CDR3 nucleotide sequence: TGTGCCAGCAGCTTAGCGAGGGGGAGTGAAGCTTTCTTT. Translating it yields CASSLARGSEAFF.